This TCR beta chain was found in a study of T cells after yellow fever vaccination. Whole-study results and caveats: Weaker overall was a secondary response that nonetheless peaked faster, on day 5 versus 15.

This CDR3 spans 14 amino acids. The germline V gene encodes CDR1 SEHNR and CDR2 FQNEAQ (reference sequence). The V gene end was trimmed by 7 bases and the J gene end by 2 bases; junction bases not matched to a gene: 6. TCRdb re-called the 5' RACE reads with MiXCR, one entry per CDR3 protein. The sample has about 150,000 distinct CDR3 sequences, under 8% seen once; the top ten hold approximately 0.61%. This clonotype was seen repeatedly, ten times or more. Its antigen is currently unknown. The chain has TRBV7-9 and TRBJ2-3; 7 bases agree with TRBD2. This clonotype was obtained from a young man who received the YFV17D yellow fever vaccine. Specimen: CD4+ T cells sorted from PBMCs, collected 10 days after the yellow fever booster vaccination. The CDR3 DNA sequence: TGTGCCAGCATGCTCAGCGGGATCACAGATACGCAGTATTTT. Translation: CASMLSGITDTQYF.